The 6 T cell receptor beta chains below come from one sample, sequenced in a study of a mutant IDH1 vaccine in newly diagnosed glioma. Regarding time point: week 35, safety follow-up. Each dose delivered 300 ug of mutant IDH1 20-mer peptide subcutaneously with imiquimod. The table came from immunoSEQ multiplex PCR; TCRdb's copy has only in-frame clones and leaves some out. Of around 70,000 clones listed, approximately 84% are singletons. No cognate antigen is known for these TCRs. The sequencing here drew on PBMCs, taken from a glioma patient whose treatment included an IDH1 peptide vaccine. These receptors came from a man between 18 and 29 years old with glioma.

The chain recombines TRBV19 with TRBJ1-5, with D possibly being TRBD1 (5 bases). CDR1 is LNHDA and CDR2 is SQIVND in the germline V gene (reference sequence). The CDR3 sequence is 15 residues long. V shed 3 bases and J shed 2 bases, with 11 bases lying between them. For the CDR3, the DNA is TGTGCCAGTAGTATGATCCAGGGAGGCAATCAGCCCCAGCATTTT. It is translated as CASSMIQGGNQPQHF.

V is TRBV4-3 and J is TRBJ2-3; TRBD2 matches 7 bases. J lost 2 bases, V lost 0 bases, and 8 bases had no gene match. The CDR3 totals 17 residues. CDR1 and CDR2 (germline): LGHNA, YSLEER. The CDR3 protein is CASSQDRLAGVTDTQYF. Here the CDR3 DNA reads TGCGCCAGCAGCCAAGATAGGTTGGCGGGGGTCACAGATACGCAGTATTTT.

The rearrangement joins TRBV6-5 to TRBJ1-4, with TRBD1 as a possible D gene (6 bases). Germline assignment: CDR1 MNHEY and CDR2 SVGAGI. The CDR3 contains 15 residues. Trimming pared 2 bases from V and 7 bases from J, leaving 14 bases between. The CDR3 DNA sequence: TGTGCCAGCAGTTACGGGGGGGCTGGTGGTGAAAAACTGTTTTTT. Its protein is CASSYGGAGGEKLFF.

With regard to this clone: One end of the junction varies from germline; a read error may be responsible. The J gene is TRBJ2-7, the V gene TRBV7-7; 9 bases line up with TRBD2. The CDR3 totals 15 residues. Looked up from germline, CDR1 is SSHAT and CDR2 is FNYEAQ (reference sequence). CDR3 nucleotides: TGTGCTAGCAGCTTATGGGCGGGAGGGCCCCACGAGCAGTACTTC. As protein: CASSLWAGGPHEQYF.

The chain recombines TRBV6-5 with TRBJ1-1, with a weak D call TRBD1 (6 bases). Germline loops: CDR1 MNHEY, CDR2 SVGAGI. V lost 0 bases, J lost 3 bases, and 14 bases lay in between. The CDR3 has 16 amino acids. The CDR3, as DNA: TGTGCCAGCAGTTACTCGGGACACCTAAGGTACACTGAAGCTTTCTTT. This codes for CASSYSGHLRYTEAFF.

The CDR3 spells CASSGRDRALHGYTF. CDR3 coding DNA: TGTGCCAGCAGCGGCCGCGACAGGGCCCTCCATGGCTACACCTTC. J is TRBJ1-2 and V is TRBV9; 7 bases match TRBD1. This CDR3 region has 15 residues. Losses at the gene ends were 3 bases for V and 6 bases for J; bases not matched to a gene: 11. Germline-derived CDR1 and CDR2 are SGDLS and YYNGEE.